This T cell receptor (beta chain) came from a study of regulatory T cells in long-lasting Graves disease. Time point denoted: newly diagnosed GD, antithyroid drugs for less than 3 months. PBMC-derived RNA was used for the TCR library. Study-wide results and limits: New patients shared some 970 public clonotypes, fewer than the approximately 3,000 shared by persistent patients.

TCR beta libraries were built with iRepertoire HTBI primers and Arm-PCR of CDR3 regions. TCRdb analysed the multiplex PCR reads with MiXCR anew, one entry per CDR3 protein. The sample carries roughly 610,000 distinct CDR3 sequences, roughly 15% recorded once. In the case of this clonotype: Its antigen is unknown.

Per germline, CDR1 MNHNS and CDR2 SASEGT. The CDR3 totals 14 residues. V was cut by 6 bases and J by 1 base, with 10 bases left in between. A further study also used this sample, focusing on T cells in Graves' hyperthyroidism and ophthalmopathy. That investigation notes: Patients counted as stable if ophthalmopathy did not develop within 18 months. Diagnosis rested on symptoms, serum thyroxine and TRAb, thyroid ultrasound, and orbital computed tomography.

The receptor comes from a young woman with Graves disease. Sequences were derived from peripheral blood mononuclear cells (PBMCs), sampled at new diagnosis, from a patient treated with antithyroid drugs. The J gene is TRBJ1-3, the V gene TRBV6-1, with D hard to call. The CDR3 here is CASSPAISGNTIYF. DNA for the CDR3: TGTGCCAGCAGCCCAGCGATTTCTGGAAACACCATATATTTT.